Below, 27 T cell receptor beta chains from the same sample are listed, as sequenced in a study of shared clonotypes between healthy human individuals (dated by TCRdb to 2018 to 2021). The library was made by the immunoSEQ multiplex PCR assay. TCRdb holds this immuneACCESS table with in-frame rearrangements only. Some clones are missing; in checked studies, unresolved V genes explain under half, and the rest has no known cause. Recorded for this sample are 550,000 to 850,000 clones; approximately 74% of them occurred a single time. The biggest ten clones account for over 1.5% of the sample. Sample: memory CD4+ T cells sorted from blood. The sample's cell subset or site, from its label and the paper: CD45RA-negative fraction. These receptors all stem from a woman in her 30s in good health.

This clone came up a few times. The CDR3 nucleotides read TGTGCCAGCAGGGGACAGGGCGGTGAGCAGTTCTTC. It codes for CASRGQGGEQFF. The chain links TRBV2 to TRBJ2-1; 9 bases match TRBD1. The germline CDR1 and CDR2 sequences are SNHLY and FYNNEI. Unmatched junction bases numbered 3, after V lost 6 bases and J lost 9 bases. The CDR3 extends over 12 amino acids.

J is TRBJ2-1 and V is TRBV19; D is unclear. Germline assignment: CDR1 LNHDA and CDR2 SQIVND (reference sequence). The CDR3 is 13 residues long. V shed 2 bases and J shed 10 bases, with 12 bases lying between them. CDR3 nucleotide sequence: TGTGCCAGTAGTATAAGTGTGCGATGGGAGCAGTTCTTC. It is translated as CASSISVRWEQFF.

The chain's CDR3 is CASRIASGSEGQYF. CDR3 bases: TGTGCCAGCAGGATAGCGAGCGGATCGGAAGGGCAGTACTTC. The V call is TRBV6-1, the J call TRBJ2-7, with D perhaps matching TRBD2 (5 bases). Germline V CDR1 and CDR2: MNHNS, SASEGT. The CDR3 has 14 residues. V shed 6 bases and J shed 9 bases, with 21 bases lying between them.

V usage is TRBV6-1 and J usage is TRBJ1-2, with D unclear. This CDR3 has 14 amino acids. With 6 bases removed from V and 0 bases from J, the gap between germline ends came to 11 bases. CDR1 is MNHNS, CDR2 SASEGT, per germline. The CDR3 region is CASSRGLSNYGYTF. CDR3 coding DNA: TGTGCCAGCAGCCGAGGACTATCTAACTATGGCTACACCTTC.

This chain links TRBV6-6 with TRBJ2-7, with D perhaps given as TRBD1 or TRBD2 (5 bases each). Trimming cost V 2 bases and J 6 bases, with 8 bases left between them. The germline gives CDR1 MNHNY, CDR2 SVGAGI (reference sequence). The CDR3 covers 12 residues. CDR3 protein: CASSYGTFEQYF. CDR3 nucleotides: TGTGCCAGCAGTTACGGGACCTTCGAGCAGTACTTC.

The chain employs TRBV5-1 and TRBJ1-2; D unresolved. Germline V gene data show CDR1 as SGHRS and CDR2 as YFSETQ. Trimming removed 4 bases from V and 1 base from J, with 17 bases in between. CDR3 length: 16 residues. The CDR3, as DNA: TGCGCCAGCAGCCCAGACCGAGGAAGGGATAACTATGGCTACACCTTC. It is translated as CASSPDRGRDNYGYTF.

This clone was seen only once. The chain uses TRBV7-9 and TRBJ2-2; 9 bases fit TRBD2. From germline, CDR1 is SEHNR and CDR2 FQNEAQ (reference sequence). CDR3 length equals 16 residues. After removal of 4 bases from V and 5 bases from J, the junction contained 8 bases not matched to a gene. CDR3 region: CASSSRAGGRTGELFF. The CDR3 DNA follows: TGTGCCAGCAGCTCTAGGGCGGGAGGGCGAACCGGGGAGCTGTTTTTT.

About this clone itself: Distinct nucleotide sequences in the sample also encode this CDR3. The chain joins TRBV27 to TRBJ2-7, with TRBD2 matching 11 bases. The CDR3 length is 15 residues. Per the germline V gene, CDR1 is MNHEY and CDR2 is SMNVEV (reference sequence). With 5 bases clipped from V and 3 bases from J, the junction kept 6 bases outside the gene matches. The CDR3 protein is CASSLNSGRDYEQYF. CDR3 coding DNA: TGTGCCAGCAGTCTGAATAGCGGGAGGGACTACGAGCAGTACTTC.

This clone is a singleton in its sample. The rearrangement joins TRBV5-6 to TRBJ1-3, with D possibly matching TRBD1 (6 bases). With 0 bases removed from V and 7 bases from J, the gap between germline ends came to 11 bases. Germline CDR1 and CDR2: SGHDT and YYEEEE. The CDR3 consists of 14 residues. Written as DNA, the CDR3 is TGTGCCAGCAGCTTGGGGGACAACACGAACACCATATATTTT. It is translated as CASSLGDNTNTIYF. The complete variable domain, with remaining parts taken from reference TRBV5-6 and TRBJ1-3, reads DAGVTQSPTHLIKTRGQQVTLRCSPKSGHDTVSWYQQALGQGPQFIFQYYEEEERQRGNFPDRFSGHQFPNYSSELNVNALLLGDSALYLCASSLGDNTNTIYFGEGSWLTVV.

This clone was detected only a few times. The rearrangement uses TRBV19 and TRBJ1-1; D is uncertain. V was trimmed by 5 bases and J by 4 bases, leaving 20 bases between them. The CDR3 has 16 amino acids. Germline values: CDR1 LNHDA, CDR2 SQIVND (reference sequence). CDR3 sequence: CASSYGSGTGLTEAFF. The CDR3, as DNA: TGTGCCAGTAGTTACGGATCGGGAACGGGCCTCACTGAAGCTTTCTTT.

The V and J genes are TRBV27 and TRBJ2-1; 8 bases agree with TRBD2. The J segment lost 1 base and the V segment lost 5 bases, leaving 4 bases of the junction unmatched. The CDR3 consists of 15 residues. Germline CDR1 is MNHEY and CDR2 is SMNVEV (reference sequence). The DNA of the CDR3 is TGTGCCAGCAGTAGAGCGGGAGCTTCCTACAATGAGCAGTTCTTC. The encoded protein is CASSRAGASYNEQFF.

The CDR3 spells CASSPTPSTETQYF. DNA of the CDR3: TGTGCCAGTAGTCCAACCCCTAGTACGGAGACCCAGTACTTC. The chain couples TRBV19 to TRBJ2-5, with unresolved D. This CDR3 has 14 amino acids. Trimming removed 5 bases at V and 5 bases at J, with 15 bases between. Germline V gene data show CDR1 as LNHDA and CDR2 as SQIVND (reference sequence).

This rearrangement joins TRBV28 to TRBJ2-1; D is possibly TRBD2 (5 bases). The CDR3 has 16 residues. V was pared by 1 base and J by 7 bases, with 17 bases between. In germline, CDR1 is MDHEN, CDR2 SYDVKM. The CDR3 here is CASSLFQGSRGNEQFF. DNA for the CDR3: TGTGCCAGCAGTTTATTCCAAGGAAGCCGAGGGAATGAGCAGTTCTTC. The full variable domain, with the rest looked up from reference TRBV28 and TRBJ2-1, is DVKVTQSSRYLVKRTGEKVFLECVQDMDHENMFWYRQDPGLGLRLIYFSYDVKMKEKGDIPEGYSVSREKKERFSLILESASTNQTSMYLCASSLFQGSRGNEQFFGPGTRLTVL.

J is TRBJ1-2 and V is TRBV2; D is perhaps TRBD1 (5 bases). The CDR3 has 14 residues. V lost 6 bases to trimming and J lost 2 bases, with 13 bases between them. Germline V gives CDR1 SNHLY, CDR2 FYNNEI. The CDR3 nucleotides are TGTGCCAGCAGAGCCGGGGACGGAAACTATGGCTACACCTTC. Protein sequence: CASRAGDGNYGYTF.

This clone was counted ten times or more. The chain carries TRBV19 and TRBJ2-5; D not certain. Per germline, CDR1 LNHDA and CDR2 SQIVND (reference sequence). This CDR3 is 14 amino acids long. The germline V and J ends were trimmed by 8 bases and 4 bases, with 17 bases remaining between them. The CDR3 bases are TGTGCCAGTGCGAGCCAGGCCGGTATAGAGACCCAGTACTTC. The encoded protein is CASASQAGIETQYF.

This clone was detected a few times. The chain is built from TRBV5-4 and TRBJ1-5, with 7 bases aligning to TRBD1. V dropped 4 bases and J dropped 0; count of bases not matched to a gene: 4. The length of the CDR3 is 15 residues. Germline loops: CDR1 SGHNT, CDR2 YYREEE (reference sequence). The CDR3 is CASSQQGNSNQPQHF. The CDR3 nucleotides read TGTGCCAGCAGCCAACAGGGGAATAGCAATCAGCCCCAGCATTTT.

The V call is TRBV11-2, the J call TRBJ1-5, with TRBD1 as a possible D gene (5 bases). The CDR3 length is 15 residues. The germline V gene has CDR1 SGHAT and CDR2 FQNNGV. V lost 5 bases and J 6 bases, leaving 17 bases between the germline ends. CDR3 DNA: TGTGCCAGCAGCCCAGCGGGGCGCGGGGGTCAGCCCCAGCATTTT. This codes for CASSPAGRGGQPQHF.

As concerns this clone: At one end the junction does not follow the germline gene, possibly because of a read error. This chain connects TRBV28 to TRBJ2-2; 9 nucleotides agree with TRBD2. This CDR3 is built from 17 residues. Germline CDR1 is MDHEN and CDR2 is SYDVKM. CDR3 sequence (DNA): TGTGCCAGCATTAGATCTAGCGGGGCCCCGGCCACCAGGGAGCTGTTTTTT. This translates into CASIRSSGAPATRELFF.

J is TRBJ1-6 and V is TRBV28; unclear D gene. V was pared by 3 bases and J by 13 bases, with 10 bases between. From germline, CDR1 is MDHEN and CDR2 SYDVKM. This CDR3 contains 12 residues. The CDR3 region is CASSFFVGPLHF. CDR3 bases: TGTGCCAGCAGTTTTTTCGTCGGTCCCCTCCACTTT.

This clone has just one count. The V gene is TRBV29-1, the J gene TRBJ1-2; maybe TRBD1 (5 bases). The V end lost 6 bases, the J end lost 0 bases, and 14 bases lay between the germline ends. This CDR3 has 14 amino acids. The germline CDR1 and CDR2 sequences are SQVTM and ANQGSEA. DNA of the CDR3: TGCAGCGTGTCGGGGGAGCGCTCTAACTATGGCTACACCTTC. Its translation: CSVSGERSNYGYTF.

DNA for the CDR3: TGTGCCAGCAGCCCAAGTTTTGAGGACAGGAACACAGATACGCAGTATTTT. Its translation is CASSPSFEDRNTDTQYF. The chain combines TRBV5-8 with TRBJ2-3, with 7 bases matching TRBD1. V shed 4 bases and J 2 bases; nucleotides not matched to a gene: 13. The CDR3 has 17 amino acids. Germline values: CDR1 SGHTS, CDR2 YDEGEE. Based on the CDR3 plus reference TRBV5-8 and TRBJ2-3, the full variable domain is EAGVTQSPTHLIKTRGQQATLRCSPISGHTSVYWYQQALGLGLQFLLWYDEGEERNRGNFPPRFSGRQFPNYSSELNVNALELEDSALYLCASSPSFEDRNTDTQYFGPGTRLTVL.

This clone was picked up one time. The J gene is TRBJ1-2, the V gene TRBV5-1, with D possibly TRBD1 on 5 matching bases. CDR1 and CDR2 from the germline V gene are SGHRS and YFSETQ. The V and J ends lost 8 bases and 2 bases respectively, with 13 bases between them. The CDR3 has 13 amino acids. This CDR3 reads CASSGSPNYGYTF. CDR3 in DNA: TGCGCCAGTTCAGGGTCCCCAAACTATGGCTACACCTTC.

J is TRBJ1-4 and V is TRBV19; D remains unclear. Trimming removed 6 bases from V and 5 bases from J, with 10 bases in between. The CDR3 is 13 residues long. Germline-derived CDR1 and CDR2 are LNHDA and SQIVND (reference sequence). Here the CDR3 reads CASRSAPNEKLFF. CDR3 bases: TGTGCCAGTAGGTCAGCGCCGAATGAAAAACTGTTTTTT.

The V call is TRBV6-5, the J call TRBJ1-1; a weak D match, TRBD1 (5 bases). Germline values: CDR1 MNHEY, CDR2 SVGAGI. The CDR3 has 12 amino acids. Trimming took off 2 bases at V and 6 bases at J, with 7 bases between the two ends. The CDR3 DNA reads TGTGCCAGCAGTTACGGAGGGGCTGAAGCTTTCTTT. Translated, it gives CASSYGGAEAFF.

This clone was counted a single time. The CDR3 here is CASTRDVGASGYTF. The DNA of the CDR3 is TGTGCCAGCACCCGCGACGTAGGGGCGAGCGGCTACACCTTC. The chain links TRBV19 to TRBJ1-2, with D maybe TRBD1 (5 bases). This CDR3 region has 14 residues. V was trimmed by 9 bases and J by 8 bases, leaving 22 bases between them. CDR1 and CDR2 (germline): LNHDA, SQIVND (reference sequence). Combining the CDR3 with reference TRBV19 and TRBJ1-2 gives the whole variable domain DGGITQSPKYLFRKEGQNVTLSCEQNLNHDAMYWYRQDPGQGLRLIYYSQIVNDFQKGDIAEGYSVSREKKESFPLTVTSAQKNPTAFYLCASTRDVGASGYTFGSGTRLTVV.

The chain carries TRBV6-5 and TRBJ2-2; a possible D gene is TRBD1 (6 bases). The germline CDR1 and CDR2 sequences are MNHEY and SVGAGI. The CDR3 is 14 amino acids. V shed 7 bases and J shed 1 base, with 10 bases lying between them. The CDR3 nucleotides are TGTGCCAGCACGCTACAGGGGAACACCGGGGAGCTGTTTTTT. Protein: CASTLQGNTGELFF.

Only a few counts were recorded for this clone. This rearrangement joins TRBV19 to TRBJ1-2, with D possibly TRBD1 on 5 matching bases. The germline CDR1 and CDR2 sequences are LNHDA and SQIVND (reference sequence). CDR3 size: 12 residues. V was cut by 10 bases and J by 10 bases, with 19 bases left in between. CDR3 sequence (DNA): TGTGCCACCGCACACAGGACCAATGACTACACCTTC. Its protein is CATAHRTNDYTF.